These 19 T cell receptor beta chains share one sample of origin, sequenced in a study of CD8+CD57+ T cells in acquired aplastic anemia (dated by TCRdb to 2016 to 2019). Sequencing was performed on an Illumina HiSeq 2000. Profiling of TCR beta VDJ combinations and CDR3 sequences used genomic DNA as the template. TCRdb reanalyzed the raw reads on its own, using fastp at Q25 for trimming and MiXCR for clone calling, and kept in-frame beta chains. For every CDR3 protein sequence, its rows merge into one entry that carries the most common genes and DNA. This sample gives approximately 220,000 distinct CDR3 sequences in total; around 49% of them show up just once. The ten biggest clones cover 15% to 20% of the sample. The patients picked for sequencing were ones in whom flow cytometry had shown an expansion of CD8+CD57+ cells. Sequenced input: sorted CD4+, CD8+, or CD8+CD57+ T cells (not recorded which) from PBMCs. The source of these receptors is a human donor with aplastic anemia.

The gene calls are TRBV4-1 and TRBJ1-4; 8 nucleotides agree with TRBD1. CDR3 length equals 18 residues. Germline CDR1 is MGHRA and CDR2 is YSYEKL. The V gene end was trimmed by 4 bases and the J gene end by 0 bases; junction bases not matched to a gene: 10. This chain's CDR3 is CASSPTGQGMTTNEKLFF. The CDR3 DNA follows: TGCGCCAGCAGCCCAACTGGACAGGGAATGACAACTAATGAAAAACTGTTTTTT.

This chain connects TRBV12-3 or TRBV12-4 to TRBJ1-5; 12 bases line up with TRBD1. This CDR3 is 18 amino acids long. After removal of 6 bases from V and 0 bases from J, the junction contained 9 bases not matched to a gene. The CDR3 here is CASSPGTGGPYSNQPQHF. CDR3 bases: TGTGCCAGCAGCCCCGGGACAGGGGGCCCTTATAGCAATCAGCCCCAGCATTTT.

This clonotype was observed at least ten times. V usage is TRBV15 and J usage is TRBJ1-3; D is perhaps TRBD1 (5 bases). The CDR3 totals 15 residues. CDR1 is LNHNV, CDR2 YYDKDF, per germline (reference sequence). The V and J ends lost 2 bases and 8 bases respectively, with 16 bases between them. The CDR3 DNA follows: TGTGCCACCAGCAGATCCCAGGGCCTAGTGGACACCATATATTTT. Translating gives CATSRSQGLVDTIYF.

The chain uses TRBV2 and TRBJ2-5; D is unresolved. The germline V gene has CDR1 SNHLY and CDR2 FYNNEI. The CDR3 runs 14 residues. V dropped 6 bases and J dropped 5 bases, with 16 bases sitting between them. The CDR3 DNA reads as TGTGCCAGCAGAATACAAGGTAGTAAGGAGACCCAGTACTTC. It is translated as CASRIQGSKETQYF.

This clonotype has ten or more counts. The J gene is TRBJ1-1, the V gene TRBV10-3; 8 nucleotides align to TRBD1. After removal of 2 bases from V and 1 base from J, the junction contained 0 bases not matched to a gene. Germline CDR1 ENHRY, CDR2 SYGVKD. This CDR3 spans 14 amino acids. The CDR3 loop reads CAISEGQGNTEAFF. CDR3 nucleotides: TGTGCCATCAGTGAGGGACAGGGGAACACTGAAGCTTTCTTT.

Many counts were recorded for this clonotype. The rearrangement links TRBV7-6 to TRBJ2-6; D unresolved. Germline-derived CDR1 and CDR2 are SGHVS and FNYEAQ. Trimming pared 5 bases from V and 0 bases from J, leaving 11 bases between. The CDR3 is 16 residues long. The CDR3 sequence: CASSIPGVSGANVLTF. The CDR3 nucleotides are TGTGCCAGCAGCATCCCAGGAGTCTCTGGGGCCAACGTCCTGACTTTC.

The sample holds many counts of this clonotype. CDR3 DNA: TGTGCCAGCAGTCTGATAGTCAATCAGCCCCAGCATTTT. Protein product: CASSLIVNQPQHF. The J gene is TRBJ1-5, the V gene TRBV27; the D is unclear. From germline, CDR1 is MNHEY and CDR2 SMNVEV (reference sequence). V lost 5 bases and J 3 bases, leaving 8 bases between the germline ends. This CDR3 has 13 residues.

There are many counts of this clonotype. V is TRBV9 and J is TRBJ2-3, with D perhaps assigned TRBD1 or TRBD2 (5 bases each). CDR1 is SGDLS and CDR2 is YYNGEE in the germline V gene. This CDR3 comprises 15 residues. Trimming shortened V by 1 base and J by 3 bases, and 12 bases separated the two germline ends. The chain's CDR3 is CASSVREGETDTQYF. Here the CDR3 DNA reads TGTGCCAGCAGCGTACGCGAAGGGGAGACAGATACGCAGTATTTT.

This clonotype has at least ten counts. The genes are TRBV7-8 and TRBJ2-5; 8 bases match TRBD1. The germline CDR1 and CDR2 sequences are SGHVS and FQNEAQ. The CDR3 is 16 amino acids. J lost 2 bases, V lost 2 bases, and 7 bases had no gene match. The CDR3 region is CASSLRLGDRQETQYF. The CDR3 nucleotides are TGTGCCAGCAGCTTACGTCTTGGGGACAGGCAAGAGACCCAGTACTTC.

Details on this clonotype: One end of the junction varies from germline; a read error may be responsible. The chain uses TRBV10-3 and TRBJ2-7, with TRBD2 as a possible D gene (6 bases). Germline-derived CDR1 and CDR2 are ENHRY and SYGVKD. The CDR3 contains 15 residues. The CDR3 here is CASSFTGTATYEQYF. CDR3 bases: TGTGCCAGCAGTTTTACCGGGACTGCGACCTACGAGCAGTACTTC.

This clonotype occurred a few times. V usage is TRBV7-2 and J usage is TRBJ2-3, with 15 bases aligning to TRBD2. The germline gives CDR1 SGHTA, CDR2 FQGNSA. CDR3 size: 16 residues. The J segment lost 5 bases and the V segment lost 5 bases, leaving 5 bases of the junction unmatched. The CDR3 reads CASSPRGLAGGDTQYF. The CDR3 DNA follows: TGTGCCAGCAGCCCAAGGGGACTAGCGGGGGGAGATACGCAGTATTTT.

This clonotype was detected ten times or more. The V and J genes are TRBV12-3 or TRBV12-4 and TRBJ1-1; D gene unclear. This CDR3 comprises 12 residues. V dropped 3 bases and J dropped 4 bases, with 6 bases sitting between them. The CDR3 region has the DNA TGTGCCAGCAGTTTTCTGGGCACTGAAGCTTTCTTT. Translated: CASSFLGTEAFF.

The chain has TRBV19 and TRBJ2-6, with D perhaps TRBD2 (5 bases). Germline V gene sequence: CDR1 LNHDA, CDR2 SQIVND (reference sequence). Trimming pared 7 bases from V and 0 bases from J, leaving 19 bases between. CDR3 length: 18 residues. CDR3 nucleotide sequence: TGTGCCAGTACTCCTAGAGGGTGGAAAGCCTCTGGGGCCAACGTCCTGACTTTC. It specifies CASTPRGWKASGANVLTF.

This clonotype was seen a single time. The chain carries TRBV12-3 or TRBV12-4 and TRBJ2-7; D gene unclear. V lost 6 bases to trimming and J lost 5 bases, with 17 bases between them. The length of the CDR3 is 14 residues. The CDR3 reads CASSRQVGLDEQYF. The CDR3 DNA sequence: TGTGCCAGCAGCCGCCAGGTGGGGTTGGACGAGCAGTACTTC.

The genes are TRBV2 and TRBJ1-2; TRBD1 matches at 8 bases. The trim removed 8 bases at V and 8 bases at J, leaving 10 bases unmatched. Germline-derived CDR1 and CDR2 are SNHLY and FYNNEI. The CDR3 runs to 13 residues. The CDR3 DNA is TGTGCCAGCGAAGTTGGACAGGGCCTCGGCTACACCTTC. It specifies CASEVGQGLGYTF.

About this clonotype: One end of the junction is discordant with germline, which a read error may explain. The chain uses TRBV19 and TRBJ2-7, with 8 positions matching TRBD2. Germline V gene lookup returns CDR1 LNHDA and CDR2 SQIVND (reference sequence). The length of the CDR3 is 13 residues. Here the CDR3 reads CASSLRGGNKQHF. The CDR3 DNA reads as TGTGCCAGTAGTCTACGGGGGGGTAACAAGCAGCACTTC.

This clonotype has ten or more counts. The genes are TRBV5-6 and TRBJ2-7, with TRBD1 identical over 8 bases. Looked up from germline, CDR1 is SGHDT and CDR2 is YYEEEE. This CDR3 spans 16 amino acids. V trimming: 1 base; J trimming: 3 bases; junction bases outside the gene matches: 9. The CDR3 reads CASSLLTGTGLYEQYF. The CDR3 bases are TGTGCCAGCAGCTTGCTCACCGGGACAGGTCTCTACGAGCAGTACTTC.

As concerns this clonotype: It is unclear where the CDR3 begins or ends on the DNA, so no DNA is shown, and the CDR3 is as TCRdb lists it. The rearrangement joins TRBV12-3 or TRBV12-4 to TRBJ1-2. The CDR3 totals 17 residues, both ends included. Here the CDR3 reads CASGLSVALSTNYGCTF.

The rearrangement joins TRBV18 to TRBJ1-3; no definite D call. Trimming shortened V by 3 bases and J by 2 bases, and 5 bases separated the two germline ends. Germline CDR1 is KGHSH and CDR2 is LQKENI. The CDR3 loop spans 13 amino acids. The CDR3 protein is CASSPEPGNTIYF. CDR3 sequence (DNA): TGTGCCAGCTCACCGGAACCTGGAAACACCATATATTTT.